These 32 T cell receptor beta chains were all obtained from the same sample, sequenced in a study of post-analysis software for immune sequencing data. Notes on the study in general: Among roughly 5 TRBV segments more frequent in patients than controls were TRBV5-6, TRBV5-1 and TRBV20-1.

No antigens are known for them. Each TCR beta cDNA library carried unique molecular identifiers. TCRdb re-called the PCR reads with MiXCR, one entry per CDR3 protein. Of about 540,000 distinct CDR3 sequences in the sample, under 40% were seen once. Material for sequencing was blood. The receptor set was obtained from a girl aged 2 to 17 with multiple sclerosis.

The chain carries TRBV7-8 and TRBJ2-7; 8 bases align to TRBD1. The CDR3 runs 16 residues. Germline-derived CDR1 and CDR2 are SGHVS and FQNEAQ. J lost 0 bases, V lost 5 bases, and 9 bases had no gene match. Here the CDR3 DNA reads TGTGCCAGCAGCCTTACCTCAGGGGGCGGCTCCTACGAGCAGTACTTC. This codes for CASSLTSGGGSYEQYF.

This rearrangement joins TRBV5-6 to TRBJ2-5; TRBD1 agrees at 7 bases. The CDR3 runs to 15 residues. Germline trimming cut 4 bases from V and 1 base from J; bases unmatched to any gene: 7. From germline, CDR1 is SGHDT and CDR2 YYEEEE. CDR3 coding DNA: TGTGCCAGCAGCCCACAGGGGTTAGGCCAAGAGACCCAGTACTTC. It encodes CASSPQGLGQETQYF.

The chain is built from TRBV20-1 and TRBJ1-5; D possibly corresponds to TRBD1 (6 bases). CDR1 DFQATT and CDR2 SNEGSKA come from the germline V gene (reference sequence). V lost 3 bases and J lost 7, with 13 bases in between. The CDR3 covers 13 residues. As DNA, the CDR3 is TGCAGTGCTAGGGAGGGGGTCACGCAGCCCCAGCATTTT. The encoded protein is CSAREGVTQPQHF.

This chain links TRBV6-5 with TRBJ1-5, with 8 bases that match TRBD1. V lost 7 bases and J lost 6; bases outside the gene matches: 8. CDR1 is MNHEY and CDR2 is SVGAGI in the germline V gene. This CDR3 has 14 amino acids. The CDR3 DNA follows: TGTGCCAGCAAGGTGAGACAGGGGTCTCAGCCCCAGCATTTT. Translating gives CASKVRQGSQPQHF.

Regarding this clonotype: A junction boundary mismatches the germline segment, possibly from a read error. This sequence joins TRBV5-1 and TRBJ2-7; 9 bases match TRBD1. The CDR3 spans 15 residues. CDR1 is SGHRS, CDR2 YFSETQ, per germline. The CDR3 loop reads CASSLGGTGTYERYF. CDR3 nucleotide sequence: TGCGCCAGCAGCTTGGGTGGGACAGGGACCTACGAGCGGTACTTC. The full variable domain, with the rest looked up from reference TRBV5-1 and TRBJ2-7, is KAGVTQTPRYLIKTRGQQVTLSCSPISGHRSVSWYQQTPGQGLQFLFEYFSETQRNKGNFPGRFSGRQFSNSRSEMNVSTLELGDSALYLCASSLGGTGTYERYFGPGTRLTVT.

A few counts support this clonotype. The chain links TRBV4-2 to TRBJ2-1; the match to TRBD2 covers 9 bases. The germline CDR1 and CDR2 sequences are LGHNA and YNFKEQ. This CDR3 region has 17 residues. J gave up 2 bases and V 4 bases, and 9 bases lay outside the gene matches. The CDR3 sequence is CASSPLASGEPYNEQFF. The DNA for the CDR3 is TGTGCCAGCAGCCCCCTGGCTAGCGGGGAGCCCTACAATGAGCAGTTCTTC.

V is TRBV5-1 and J is TRBJ2-3; D is perhaps TRBD1 (6 bases). Germline V CDR1 and CDR2: SGHRS, YFSETQ. V shed 3 bases and J shed 4 bases, with 9 bases lying between them. CDR3 length: 13 amino acids. The chain's CDR3 is CASSYEGADTQYF. The CDR3 DNA follows: TGCGCCAGCAGCTACGAGGGGGCAGATACGCAGTATTTT.

This clonotype was seen a handful of times. The J gene is TRBJ1-2, the V gene TRBV10-3, with 11 bases aligning to TRBD1. After removal of 6 bases from V and 10 bases from J, the junction contained 10 bases not matched to a gene. Germline CDR1 and CDR2: ENHRY and SYGVKD. The CDR3 sequence is 14 residues long. The CDR3, as DNA: TGTGCCATCAGACCGGGACAGGGGGGAATCGACTACACCTTC. Protein product: CAIRPGQGGIDYTF.

The table lists this clonotype with a few counts. The gene calls are TRBV27 and TRBJ2-3; maybe TRBD1 (7 bases). This CDR3 comprises 19 residues. Germline V gene lookup returns CDR1 MNHEY and CDR2 SMNVEV (reference sequence). V lost 0 bases and J lost 3, with 22 bases in between. The chain's CDR3 is CASSLSFPGRGVVTDTQYF. In DNA form, the CDR3 reads TGTGCCAGCAGTTTATCGTTTCCCGGCAGGGGGGTTGTGACAGATACGCAGTATTTT.

This chain links TRBV5-1 with TRBJ2-6; D remains unclear. Germline assignment: CDR1 SGHRS and CDR2 YFSETQ. The ends were cut back, 0 bases at V and 0 bases at J, with 10 bases in the middle. The CDR3 consists of 17 residues. The chain's CDR3 is CASSLGSVDSGANVLTF. The CDR3 DNA reads TGCGCCAGCAGCTTGGGGTCGGTTGACTCTGGGGCCAACGTCCTGACTTTC. Using reference TRBV5-1 and TRBJ2-6 for the parts outside the CDR3, the full variable domain is KAGVTQTPRYLIKTRGQQVTLSCSPISGHRSVSWYQQTPGQGLQFLFEYFSETQRNKGNFPGRFSGRQFSNSRSEMNVSTLELGDSALYLCASSLGSVDSGANVLTFGAGSRLTVL.

There are a few counts of this clonotype. Germline is not matched at one junction end, which may reflect a read error. The gene calls are TRBV20-1 and TRBJ1-6, with D unresolved. Germline loops: CDR1 DFQATT, CDR2 SNEGSKA (reference sequence). The CDR3 is made up of 13 amino acids. CDR3 loop: CSASWSYNSPLHF. The DNA of the CDR3 is TGCAGTGCTAGTTGGTCCTACAATTCACCCCTCCACTTT.

This clonotype was observed once. V and J are TRBV5-1 and TRBJ2-1, with D tentatively TRBD1 (5 bases). The germline V gene encodes CDR1 SGHRS and CDR2 YFSETQ. Deletions cut 0 bases from V and 1 base from J, with 11 bases between. The CDR3 runs 16 residues. The DNA for the CDR3 is TGCGCCAGCAGCTTGGGGCAGGGAAGGTCCTACAATGAGCAGTTCTTC. Translated: CASSLGQGRSYNEQFF.

J is TRBJ2-3 and V is TRBV10-3; D is uncertain. Germline-derived CDR1 and CDR2 are ENHRY and SYGVKD. V lost 3 bases to trimming and J lost 6 bases, with 13 bases between them. CDR3 size: 14 residues. DNA for the CDR3: TGTGCCATCAGTGAAGGTGTGGCTGGGGATACGCAGTATTTT. Translating gives CAISEGVAGDTQYF.

Only a few counts were recorded for this clonotype. The CDR3 protein is CAISESRGGADEKLFF. CDR3 DNA sequence: TGTGCCATCAGTGAGTCAAGGGGGGGCGCCGACGAAAAACTGTTTTTT. The chain employs TRBV10-3 and TRBJ1-4, with D possibly TRBD1 on 6 matching bases. CDR3 length: 16 amino acids. Germline lookup yields CDR1 ENHRY and CDR2 SYGVKD. The V end lost 0 bases, the J end lost 8 bases, and 16 bases lay between the germline ends.

The chain combines TRBV11-2 with TRBJ2-3; 7 bases match TRBD2. J lost 1 base, V lost 2 bases, and 12 bases had no gene match. Germline V gene lookup returns CDR1 SGHAT and CDR2 FQNNGV. The CDR3 runs to 18 residues. The CDR3 nucleotides are TGTGCCAGCAGCTTAAGAGGTGGCGGGAGCCCCGGCACAGATACGCAGTATTTT. Translating gives CASSLRGGGSPGTDTQYF.

The chain employs TRBV7-9 and TRBJ2-7; 8 bases line up with TRBD1. Germline V CDR1 and CDR2: SEHNR, FQNEAQ (reference sequence). The trim removed 4 bases at V and 5 bases at J, leaving 10 bases unmatched. The CDR3 length is 15 residues. CDR3 sequence reads: CASSSPGQGTDEQYF. DNA of the CDR3: TGTGCCAGCAGCTCACCCGGACAGGGAACGGACGAGCAGTACTTC.

This clonotype occurred a few times. The chain employs TRBV9 and TRBJ2-3; 12 nucleotides line up with TRBD2. Germline-derived CDR1 and CDR2 are SGDLS and YYNGEE. Trimming at V came to 4 bases and at J to 7 bases, leaving 7 bases not matched to a gene. This CDR3 contains 15 residues. CDR3 sequence (DNA): TGTGCCAGCAGCCCCACTAGCGGGGGGACGTATACGCAGTATTTT. Translating gives CASSPTSGGTYTQYF.

This clonotype came up a few times. The gene calls are TRBV10-1 and TRBJ2-1, with 14 bases identical to TRBD2. The germline gives CDR1 WNHNN, CDR2 SYGVQD (reference sequence). There are 20 residues in the CDR3. V dropped 5 bases and J dropped 3; count of bases not matched to a gene: 15. The CDR3 region has the DNA TGCGCCAGCAGTAACCCCAGGACTAGCGGGGGGCAAGCCAACTACAATGAGCAGTTCTTC. The encoded protein is CASSNPRTSGGQANYNEQFF.

The CDR3 DNA reads TGCAGTGCTCAACCAATCGACAGGGTTGGCACCGGGGAGCTGTTTTTT. Amino acid sequence: CSAQPIDRVGTGELFF. This chain joins TRBV20-1 and TRBJ2-2; 7 bases are a match to TRBD1. With V trimmed by 5 bases and J by 4 bases, 13 bases remained unmatched. This CDR3 is built from 16 residues. CDR1 and CDR2 from the germline V gene are DFQATT and SNEGSKA (reference sequence).

The sample holds a few counts of this clonotype. The V gene is TRBV29-1, the J gene TRBJ1-1; D is uncertain. Germline CDR1 reads SQVTM; CDR2 reads ANQGSEA. Trimming removed 4 bases from V and 11 bases from J, with 11 bases in between. This CDR3 is built from 10 residues. The CDR3 DNA reads as TGCAGCGTTGTGGGAAGTCGGGCTTTCTTT. Amino acids: CSVVGSRAFF.

A few counts support this clonotype. The chain has TRBV20-1 and TRBJ2-7; TRBD1 is a possible D gene (5 bases). CDR1 and CDR2 (germline): DFQATT, SNEGSKA (reference sequence). The ends were cut back, 4 bases at V and 3 bases at J, with 22 bases in the middle. This CDR3 has 16 residues. DNA of the CDR3: TGCAGTGCTACCCTTTCGAACATGGGGCCCTACTACGAGCAGTACTTC. Protein sequence: CSATLSNMGPYYEQYF.

The chain has TRBV6-2 or TRBV6-3 and TRBJ2-7; D unresolved. V lost 2 bases and J lost 0, with 8 bases in between. The CDR3 extends over 14 amino acids. CDR1 is MNHEY, CDR2 SVGEGT, per germline. The CDR3 bases are TGTGCCAGCAGTTACGGCTTTAGCTCCTACGAGCAGTACTTC. This translates into CASSYGFSSYEQYF.

This chain connects TRBV29-1 to TRBJ1-2; 7 nucleotides agree with TRBD1. The trim removed 6 bases at V and 8 bases at J, leaving 9 bases unmatched. Looked up from germline, CDR1 is SQVTM and CDR2 is ANQGSEA. There are 12 residues in the CDR3. This chain's CDR3 is CSVETGREGYTF. CDR3 DNA: TGCAGCGTGGAGACAGGGCGGGAAGGCTACACCTTC.

This chain joins TRBV12-3 or TRBV12-4 and TRBJ2-4, with a tentative D call TRBD1 (6 bases). The last part of the DNA fits TRBJ2-7 better; the J call may be wrong. The CDR3 runs 13 residues. CDR3 loop: CASSRTVGYEQYF. The CDR3 DNA reads as TGTGCCAGCAGTCGGACAGTCGGCTACGAGCAGTACTTC.

The genes are TRBV15 and TRBJ2-5, with D possibly matching TRBD2 (6 bases). CDR1 and CDR2 from the germline V gene are LNHNV and YYDKDF (reference sequence). This CDR3 region has 15 residues. V lost 5 bases to trimming and J lost 5 bases, with 18 bases between them. CDR3 amino acids: CATSERWRAGETQYF. For the CDR3, the DNA is TGTGCCACCAGCGAGAGATGGAGGGCAGGGGAGACCCAGTACTTC.

The gene calls are TRBV3-1 and TRBJ2-4; maybe TRBD2 (5 bases). The DNA end is a closer match to TRBJ2-7, so the J assignment may be wrong. The CDR3 is made up of 15 amino acids. Per germline, CDR1 LGHDT and CDR2 YNNKEL (reference sequence). CDR3 DNA sequence: TGTGCCAGCAGCCAACGAGCGGCCCTTGAGCACGAGCAGTACTTC. It yields the protein CASSQRAALEHEQYF.

This clonotype has ten or more counts. V gene TRBV3-1 combines with J gene TRBJ2-5; maybe TRBD2 (5 bases). The CDR3 runs to 12 residues. Per the germline V gene, CDR1 is LGHDT and CDR2 is YNNKEL (reference sequence). V was pared by 3 bases and J by 7 bases, with 9 bases between. This CDR3 is CASSHASGTQYF. The CDR3 DNA is TGTGCCAGCAGCCATGCCAGCGGGACCCAGTACTTC.

This chain joins TRBV28 and TRBJ2-1; 8 bases are a match to TRBD1. The trim removed 9 bases at V and 11 bases at J, leaving 9 bases unmatched. This CDR3 is built from 12 residues. Germline V gene lookup returns CDR1 MDHEN and CDR2 SYDVKM. The DNA of the CDR3 is TGTGCCAGAGACAGGGGCAGGAATAAGCAGTTCTTC. Translating gives CARDRGRNKQFF.

This clonotype was counted only a few times. This sequence joins TRBV12-3 or TRBV12-4 and TRBJ2-1; 12 nucleotides agree with TRBD2. This CDR3 has 15 amino acids. J gave up 8 bases and V 6 bases, and 8 bases lay outside the gene matches. The DNA for the CDR3 is TGTGCCAGCAGCTACCGACTAGCGGGGGAGGATGAGCAGTTCTTC. Its protein is CASSYRLAGEDEQFF.

This chain joins TRBV7-2 and TRBJ2-7; the D is unclear. Germline V gene sequence: CDR1 SGHTA, CDR2 FQGNSA. The CDR3 has 13 amino acids. V lost 4 bases and J lost 4, with 11 bases in between. CDR3 in amino acids: CASSSWSGYEQYF. In DNA form, the CDR3 reads TGTGCCAGCAGCTCCTGGTCCGGGTACGAGCAGTACTTC.

This clonotype showed up just a few times. The chain has TRBV11-2 and TRBJ2-3; perhaps TRBD2 as D (6 bases). The V and J ends lost 4 bases and 4 bases respectively, with 6 bases between them. This CDR3 region has 12 residues. CDR1 is SGHAT and CDR2 is FQNNGV in the germline V gene. In nucleotides, the CDR3 is TGTGCCAGCAGCTGGGGGGCAGATACGCAGTATTTT. Its protein product is CASSWGADTQYF.

This clonotype was recorded many times. V gene TRBV29-1 combines with J gene TRBJ2-5; unclear D gene. This CDR3 is 11 amino acids long. Germline V gene data show CDR1 as SQVTM and CDR2 as ANQGSEA. V lost 3 bases to trimming and J lost 1 base, with 3 bases between them. This chain's CDR3 is CSVETQETQYF. CDR3 DNA: TGCAGCGTTGAGACCCAAGAGACCCAGTACTTC.